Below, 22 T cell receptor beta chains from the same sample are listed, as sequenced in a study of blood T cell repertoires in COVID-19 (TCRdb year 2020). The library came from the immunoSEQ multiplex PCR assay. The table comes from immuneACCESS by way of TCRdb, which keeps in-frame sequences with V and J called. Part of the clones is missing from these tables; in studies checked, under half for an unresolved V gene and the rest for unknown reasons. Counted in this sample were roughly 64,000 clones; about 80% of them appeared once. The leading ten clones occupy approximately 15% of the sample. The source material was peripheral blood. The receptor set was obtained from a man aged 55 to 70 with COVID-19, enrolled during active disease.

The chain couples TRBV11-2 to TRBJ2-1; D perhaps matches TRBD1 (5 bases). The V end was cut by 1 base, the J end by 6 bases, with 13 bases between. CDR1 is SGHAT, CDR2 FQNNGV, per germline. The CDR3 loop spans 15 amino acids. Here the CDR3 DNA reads TGTGCCAGCAGCTTAGGGGCAGGGTTTTTCAATGAGCAGTTCTTC. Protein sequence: CASSLGAGFFNEQFF.

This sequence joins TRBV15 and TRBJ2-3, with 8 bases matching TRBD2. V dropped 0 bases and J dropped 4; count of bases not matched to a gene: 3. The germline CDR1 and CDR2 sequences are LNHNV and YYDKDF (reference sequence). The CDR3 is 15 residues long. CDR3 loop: CATSRDQAGADTQYF. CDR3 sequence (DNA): TGTGCCACCAGCAGAGATCAAGCGGGAGCAGATACGCAGTATTTT. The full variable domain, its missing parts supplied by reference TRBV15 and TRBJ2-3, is DAMVIQNPRYQVTQFGKPVTLSCSQTLNHNVMYWYQQKSSQAPKLLFHYYDKDFNNEADTPDNFQSRRPNTSFCFLDIRSPGLGDTAMYLCATSRDQAGADTQYFGPGTRLTVL.

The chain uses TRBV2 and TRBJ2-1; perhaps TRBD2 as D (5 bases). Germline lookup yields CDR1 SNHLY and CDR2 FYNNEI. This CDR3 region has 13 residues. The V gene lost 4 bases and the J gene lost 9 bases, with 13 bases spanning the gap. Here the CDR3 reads CASSARPRVEQFF. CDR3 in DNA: TGTGCCAGCAGTGCAAGGCCGCGGGTTGAGCAGTTCTTC.

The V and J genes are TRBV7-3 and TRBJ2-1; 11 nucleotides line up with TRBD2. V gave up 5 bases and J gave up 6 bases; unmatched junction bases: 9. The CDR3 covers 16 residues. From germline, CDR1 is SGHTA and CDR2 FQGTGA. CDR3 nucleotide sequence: TGTGCCAGCAGCCTGGGGGGACTAGCGGAACTCAATGAGCAGTTCTTC. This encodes CASSLGGLAELNEQFF.

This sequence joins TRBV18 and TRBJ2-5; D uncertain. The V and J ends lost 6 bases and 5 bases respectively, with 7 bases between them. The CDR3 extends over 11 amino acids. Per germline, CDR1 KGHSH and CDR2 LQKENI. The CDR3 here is CASSLGETQYF. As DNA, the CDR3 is TGTGCCAGCTCCCTAGGCGAGACCCAGTACTTC.

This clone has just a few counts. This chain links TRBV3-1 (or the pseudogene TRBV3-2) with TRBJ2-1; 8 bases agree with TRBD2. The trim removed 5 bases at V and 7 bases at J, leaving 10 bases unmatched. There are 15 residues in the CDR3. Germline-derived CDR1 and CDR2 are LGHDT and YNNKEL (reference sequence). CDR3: CASSDPRGGINEQFF. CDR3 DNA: TGTGCCAGCAGCGACCCCCGGGGGGGCATTAATGAGCAGTTCTTC.

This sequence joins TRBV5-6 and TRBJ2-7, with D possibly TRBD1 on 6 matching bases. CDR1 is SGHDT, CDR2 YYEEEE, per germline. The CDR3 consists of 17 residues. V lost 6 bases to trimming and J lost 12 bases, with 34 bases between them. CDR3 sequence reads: CASNSRSSGTGRKYLYF. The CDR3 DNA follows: TGTGCCAGCAACTCGCGATCGTCGGGAACAGGGCGAAAGTACCTGTACTTC.

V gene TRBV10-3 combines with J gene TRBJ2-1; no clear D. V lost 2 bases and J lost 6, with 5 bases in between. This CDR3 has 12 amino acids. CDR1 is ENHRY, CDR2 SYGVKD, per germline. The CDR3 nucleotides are TGTGCCATCAGTGAGCCTCTCAATGAGCAGTTCTTC. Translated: CAISEPLNEQFF.

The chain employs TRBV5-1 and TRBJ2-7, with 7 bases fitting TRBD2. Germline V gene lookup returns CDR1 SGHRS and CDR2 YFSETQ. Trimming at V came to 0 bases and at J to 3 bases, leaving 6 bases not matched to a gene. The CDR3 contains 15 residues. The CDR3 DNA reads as TGCGCCAGCAGCTTGGGACTAGCCAACAACTACGAGCAGTACTTC. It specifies CASSLGLANNYEQYF.

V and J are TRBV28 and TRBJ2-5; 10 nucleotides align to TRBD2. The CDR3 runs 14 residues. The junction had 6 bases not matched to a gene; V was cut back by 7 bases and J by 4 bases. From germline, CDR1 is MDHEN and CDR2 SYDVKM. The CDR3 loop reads CASTPSGGIETQYF. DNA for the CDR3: TGTGCCAGCACTCCTAGCGGGGGAATAGAGACCCAGTACTTC. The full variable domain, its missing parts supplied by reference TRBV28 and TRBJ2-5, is DVKVTQSSRYLVKRTGEKVFLECVQDMDHENMFWYRQDPGLGLRLIYFSYDVKMKEKGDIPEGYSVSREKKERFSLILESASTNQTSMYLCASTPSGGIETQYFGPGTRLLVL.

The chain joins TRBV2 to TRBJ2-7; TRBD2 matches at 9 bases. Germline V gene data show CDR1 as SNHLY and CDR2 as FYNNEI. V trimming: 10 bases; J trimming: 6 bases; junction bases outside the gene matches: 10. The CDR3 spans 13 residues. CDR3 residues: CAIAGTSSPEQYF. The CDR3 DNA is TGTGCCATTGCCGGGACTAGCTCTCCCGAGCAGTACTTC.

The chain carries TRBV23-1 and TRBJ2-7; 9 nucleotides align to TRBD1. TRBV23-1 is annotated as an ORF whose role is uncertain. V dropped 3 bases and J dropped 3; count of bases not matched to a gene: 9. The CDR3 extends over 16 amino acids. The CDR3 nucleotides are TGCGCCAGCAGTCAGTCCGGGACAGGGAGTAACTACGAGCAGTACTTC. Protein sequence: CASSQSGTGSNYEQYF.

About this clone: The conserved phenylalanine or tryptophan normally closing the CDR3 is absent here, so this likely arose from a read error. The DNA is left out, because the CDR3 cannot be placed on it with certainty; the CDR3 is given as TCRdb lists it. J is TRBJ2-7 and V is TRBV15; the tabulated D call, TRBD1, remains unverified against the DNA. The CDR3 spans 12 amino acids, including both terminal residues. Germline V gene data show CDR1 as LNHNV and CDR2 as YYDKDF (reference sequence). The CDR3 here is CATSSYPGQIVL.

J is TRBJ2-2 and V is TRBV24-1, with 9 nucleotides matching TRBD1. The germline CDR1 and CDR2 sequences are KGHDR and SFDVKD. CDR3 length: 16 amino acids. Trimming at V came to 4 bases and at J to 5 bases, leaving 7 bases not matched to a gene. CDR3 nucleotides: TGTGCCACCAGTGACCCCGGGACAGGGTTTACCGGGGAGCTGTTTTTT. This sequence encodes CATSDPGTGFTGELFF.

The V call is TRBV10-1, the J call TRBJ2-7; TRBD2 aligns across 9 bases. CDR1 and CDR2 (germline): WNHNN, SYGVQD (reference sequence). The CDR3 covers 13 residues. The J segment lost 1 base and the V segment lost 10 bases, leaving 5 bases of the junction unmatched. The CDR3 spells CATSTSGSYEQYF. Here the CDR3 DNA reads TGCGCCACCTCGACTAGCGGATCCTACGAGCAGTACTTC.

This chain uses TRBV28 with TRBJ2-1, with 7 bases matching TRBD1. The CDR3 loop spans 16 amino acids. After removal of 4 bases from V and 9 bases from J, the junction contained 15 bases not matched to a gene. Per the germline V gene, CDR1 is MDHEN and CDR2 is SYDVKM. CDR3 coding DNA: TGTGCCAGCAGTTCCCCGGCCCCCACAGGGGTTGGTGAGCAGTTCTTC. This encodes CASSSPAPTGVGEQFF. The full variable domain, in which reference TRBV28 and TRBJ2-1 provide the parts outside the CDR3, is DVKVTQSSRYLVKRTGEKVFLECVQDMDHENMFWYRQDPGLGLRLIYFSYDVKMKEKGDIPEGYSVSREKKERFSLILESASTNQTSMYLCASSSPAPTGVGEQFFGPGTRLTVL.

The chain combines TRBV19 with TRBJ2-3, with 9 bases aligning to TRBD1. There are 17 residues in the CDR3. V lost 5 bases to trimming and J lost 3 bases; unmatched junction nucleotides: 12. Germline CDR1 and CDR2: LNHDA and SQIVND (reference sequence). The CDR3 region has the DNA TGTGCCAGTAGTTCTGAACAGGGGGCGAGTTATACAGATACGCAGTATTTT. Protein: CASSSEQGASYTDTQYF.

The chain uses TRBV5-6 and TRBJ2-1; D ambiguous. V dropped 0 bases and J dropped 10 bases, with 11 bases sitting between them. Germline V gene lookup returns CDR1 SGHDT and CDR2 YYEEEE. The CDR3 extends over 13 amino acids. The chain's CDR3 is CASSLGPDGEQFF. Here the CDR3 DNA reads TGTGCCAGCAGCTTGGGTCCAGATGGCGAGCAGTTCTTC. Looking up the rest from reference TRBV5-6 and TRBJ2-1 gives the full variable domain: DAGVTQSPTHLIKTRGQQVTLRCSPKSGHDTVSWYQQALGQGPQFIFQYYEEEERQRGNFPDRFSGHQFPNYSSELNVNALLLGDSALYLCASSLGPDGEQFFGPGTRLTVL.

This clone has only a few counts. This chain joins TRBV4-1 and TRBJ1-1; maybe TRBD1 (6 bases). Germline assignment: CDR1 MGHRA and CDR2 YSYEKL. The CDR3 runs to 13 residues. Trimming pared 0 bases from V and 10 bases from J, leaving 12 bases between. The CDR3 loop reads CASSQDPTGSAFF. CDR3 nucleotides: TGCGCCAGCAGCCAAGATCCGACAGGTTCAGCTTTCTTT.

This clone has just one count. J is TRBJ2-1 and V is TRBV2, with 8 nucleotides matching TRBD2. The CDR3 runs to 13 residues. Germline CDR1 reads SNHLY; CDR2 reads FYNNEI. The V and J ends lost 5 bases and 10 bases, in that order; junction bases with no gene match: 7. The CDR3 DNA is TGTGCCAGCAGTCCGGGACTAGGGGGAGAGCAGTTCTTC. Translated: CASSPGLGGEQFF. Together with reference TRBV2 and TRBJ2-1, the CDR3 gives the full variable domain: EPEVTQTPSHQVTQMGQEVILRCVPISNHLYFYWYRQILGQKVEFLVSFYNNEISEKSEIFDDQFSVERPDGSNFTLKIRSTKLEDSAMYFCASSPGLGGEQFFGPGTRLTVL.

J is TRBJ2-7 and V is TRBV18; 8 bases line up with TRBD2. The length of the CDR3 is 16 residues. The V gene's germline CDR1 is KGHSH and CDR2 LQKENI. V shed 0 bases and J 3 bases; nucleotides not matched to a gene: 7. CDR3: CASSPPGSGKHYEQYF. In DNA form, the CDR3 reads TGTGCCAGCTCACCACCGGGTAGCGGGAAGCACTACGAGCAGTACTTC.

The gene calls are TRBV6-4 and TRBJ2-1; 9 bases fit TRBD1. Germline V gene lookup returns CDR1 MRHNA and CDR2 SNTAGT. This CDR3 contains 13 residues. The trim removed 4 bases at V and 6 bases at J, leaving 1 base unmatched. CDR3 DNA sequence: TGTGCCAGCAGTGTGGACAGGGGCAATGAGCAGTTCTTC. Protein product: CASSVDRGNEQFF.